A selection of T cell receptor beta chains follows, all from one sample in a study of blood T cell repertoires in COVID-19. Profiling relied on immunoSEQ multiplex PCR, and the TCRdb table lists in-frame clones only, not all of them. The data show about 440,000 clones, more than 70% seen once. Sequencing was performed on peripheral blood. The receptors here all came from a woman aged 45-65 years with COVID-19, enrolled during active disease. Both conserved end residues are part of each CDR3. D genes are given only for firm matches. For some rows the clone size is stated as once, few or many, or as a class when expanded; others skip it.

-,-,TRBV7-3,TRBJ2-2,CASSLMASPNTGELFF,TGTGCCAGCAGCTTAATGGCTAGCCCCAACACCGGGGAGCTGTTTTTT
-,-,TRBV5-6,TRBJ2-7,CASSLVDSRGHEQYF,TGTGCCAGCAGCTTGGTGGACAGCCGGGGACACGAGCAGTACTTC
-,TRBD2,TRBV3-1/TRBV3-2,TRBJ2-5,CASSPDSGGRETQYF,TGTGCCAGCAGCCCGGATAGCGGGGGGAGAGAGACCCAGTACTTC
-,-,TRBV7-9,TRBJ2-3,CASTPRDTDTQYF,TGTGCCAGCACCCCCAGGGACACAGATACGCAGTATTTT
-,TRBD1,TRBV28,TRBJ1-4,CASSSGQGFGEKLFF,TGTGCCAGCAGTTCGGGACAGGGGTTCGGTGAAAAACTGTTTTTT
-,-,TRBV7-9,TRBJ1-1,CASSLYSGHTNTEAFF,TGTGCCAGCAGCCTCTACTCGGGACATACGAACACTGAAGCTTTCTTT
-,-,TRBV29-1,TRBJ1-2,CSSASGVSNYGYTF,TGCAGCTCTGCTTCAGGGGTGAGCAACTATGGCTACACCTTC
-,-,TRBV12-3/TRBV12-4,TRBJ1-1,CASSRQENTEAFF,TGTGCCAGCAGTCGACAGGAGAACACTGAAGCTTTCTTT
once,-,TRBV27,TRBJ1-2,CASSKSREYYGYTF,TGTGCCAGCAGTAAATCACGGGAGTACTATGGCTACACCTTC
-,-,TRBV7-3,TRBJ2-3,CASSYSDSDTQYF,TGTGCCAGCAGCTACTCGGACTCGGATACGCAGTATTTT
-,-,TRBV27,TRBJ1-6,CASSFRQINSPLHF,TGTGCCAGCAGTTTTAGACAGATTAATTCACCCCTCCACTTT
-,-,TRBV7-8,TRBJ2-1,CASSFQGQANEQFF,TGTGCCAGCAGCTTCCAGGGACAAGCCAATGAGCAGTTCTTC
-,-,TRBV3-1/TRBV3-2,TRBJ1-2,CASSHLPPRRGTNYGYTF,TGTGCCAGCAGCCACCTCCCCCCACGGAGGGGTACTAACTATGGCTACACCTTC
-,-,TRBV5-6,TRBJ1-6,CASSLLNSPLHF,TGTGCCAGCAGCTTGCTCAATTCACCCCTCCACTTT
-,-,TRBV19,TRBJ1-5,CASTEKQGNVQPQHF,TGTGCCAGTACCGAAAAACAGGGTAATGTTCAGCCCCAGCATTTT
-,TRBD1,TRBV7-9,TRBJ2-1,CASSMGTDNEQFF,TGTGCCAGCAGCATGGGGACAGACAATGAGCAGTTCTTC
-,TRBD2,TRBV19,TRBJ2-7,CASSPGTTYEQYF,TGTGCCAGTAGTCCGGGGACTACCTACGAGCAGTACTTC
-,-,TRBV23-1,TRBJ1-5,CASSQPESNQPQHF,TGCGCCAGCAGTCAACCGGAGAGCAATCAGCCCCAGCATTTT
-,TRBD1,TRBV5-1,TRBJ2-3,CASSLQGQGAGDTQYF,TGCGCCAGCAGCTTACAGGGACAGGGGGCAGGAGATACGCAGTATTTT
-,-,TRBV3-1/TRBV3-2,TRBJ2-5,CASSQDPSEEETQYF,TGTGCCAGCAGCCAAGATCCGAGCGAAGAAGAGACCCAGTACTTC
-,-,TRBV11-2,TRBJ1-1,CASSSHSGGVSEAFF,TGTGCCAGCAGCTCACATTCGGGAGGCGTATCGGAAGCTTTCTTT
-,TRBD1,TRBV28,TRBJ1-5,CASSFNRGPSFNQPQHF,TGTGCCAGCAGTTTTAACAGGGGGCCCTCCTTTAATCAGCCCCAGCATTTT
-,-,TRBV29-1,TRBJ1-1,CSVVAGFGLTEAFF,TGCAGCGTTGTCGCGGGTTTTGGTTTGACTGAAGCTTTCTTT
-,TRBD2,TRBV5-1,TRBJ2-7,CASSMSGGYEQYF,TGCGCCAGCAGCATGAGCGGGGGCTACGAGCAGTACTTC
-,-,TRBV7-8,TRBJ1-4,CASSLGSDEKLFF,TGTGCCAGCAGCTTAGGCAGCGATGAAAAACTGTTTTTT
-,TRBD1,TRBV3-1/TRBV3-2,TRBJ2-2,CATKSAGGNTGELFF,TGTGCCACCAAATCCGCAGGGGGCAACACCGGGGAGCTGTTTTTT
-,TRBD2,TRBV5-1,TRBJ2-7,CASSFRTSRAEQYF,TGCGCCAGCAGCTTTAGGACTAGTCGAGCCGAGCAGTACTTC
-,-,TRBV28,TRBJ2-7,CASTGTYEQYF,TGTGCCAGCACCGGGACCTACGAGCAGTACTTC
-,TRBD2,TRBV30,TRBJ2-5,CARAVGGVETQYF,TGTGCCCGCGCTGTGGGAGGGGTAGAGACCCAGTACTTC
-,-,TRBV9,TRBJ2-5,CASSDTLSGAETQYF,TGTGCCAGCAGCGATACCCTTAGTGGGGCAGAGACCCAGTACTTC
-,TRBD2,TRBV6-5,TRBJ2-2,CASSSGGLSGELFF,TGTGCCAGCAGTAGCGGGGGGCTCTCCGGGGAGCTGTTTTTT
once,-,TRBV25-1,TRBJ2-2,CASSVPNTGELFF,TGTGCCAGCTCGGTCCCGAACACCGGGGAGCTGTTTTTT
-,TRBD1,TRBV12-3/TRBV12-4,TRBJ1-2,CASTDRGNYGYTF,TGTGCCAGCACTGACAGGGGGAACTATGGCTACACCTTC
-,-,TRBV28,TRBJ2-7,CASSWVPGVEQYF,TGTGCCAGCAGTTGGGTACCAGGGGTCGAGCAGTACTTC
-,TRBD1,TRBV7-7,TRBJ1-4,CASSPGTASTNEKLFF,TGTGCCAGCAGCCCCGGGACAGCGTCAACTAATGAAAAACTGTTTTTT
-,TRBD1,TRBV10-2,TRBJ2-4,CASSEQGEGNIQYF,TGCGCCAGTTCCGAACAGGGGGAAGGAAACATTCAGTACTTC
few,-,TRBV30,TRBJ1-4,CAWSTRVGQEKLFF,TGTGCCTGGTCCACCCGGGTAGGTCAGGAAAAACTGTTTTTT
few,-,TRBV2,TRBJ1-2,CASRTGTGYTF,TGTGCCAGCAGAACAGGGACTGGCTACACCTTC
-,-,TRBV4-1,TRBJ2-3,CASSPDTSGTDTQYF,TGCGCCAGCAGCCCGGACACCTCTGGCACAGATACGCAGTATTTT
-,-,TRBV5-1,TRBJ1-2,CASRLEANYGYTF,TGCGCCAGCCGTCTTGAGGCCAACTATGGCTACACCTTC
-,TRBD2,TRBV4-1,TRBJ2-7,CASSHGRTSGGMFDEQYF,TGCGCCAGCAGCCATGGTCGGACTAGCGGGGGGATGTTCGACGAGCAGTACTTC